This TCR beta chain was identified during a study of radiation and T cells in renal cell carcinoma. Profiled with immunoSEQ multiplex PCR; TCRdb holds only in-frame clones, not every one. The table records around 78,000 clones, 89% of them present only once. This CDR3 has 11 residues. The V end was cut by 4 bases, the J end by 3 bases, with 3 bases between. Germline-derived CDR1 and CDR2 are SNHLY and FYNNEI. Points from the study as a whole: From baseline, blood top tumor clonotypes peaked at 2 weeks post-radiation.

Time point meaning: blood 4 weeks post-SBRT, at nephrectomy. This sample's treatment: 15 Gy SBRT to primary tumor, nephrectomy 4 weeks later. Nephrectomy followed 15 Gy stereotactic body radiation by 4 weeks. Radiation-treated patients gave blood at baseline, week 2 and week 4. The patient's renal cell carcinoma had clear cell pathology. As regards this clone: Antigen unknown.

The input for sequencing was blood, taken from a patient whose treatment included radiotherapy and nephrectomy. This chain joins TRBV2 and TRBJ2-5; D is undetermined. The receptor was isolated from a woman in her sixties or seventies with renal cell carcinoma. The CDR3 protein is CASSVEETQYF. CDR3 bases: TGTGCCAGCAGTGTTGAAGAGACCCAGTACTTC.